The rows below give T cell receptor beta chains drawn from one sample of a study of technical replicates of blood from a few donors. Sequencing used immunoSEQ multiplex PCR; TCRdb keeps in-frame clones, though not all of them. Seen here are about 62,000 clones, 87% observed once, and the top ten hold around 5.2%. The sequenced material came from PBMCs. These receptors were obtained from a human donor in good health. Some clones in this sample may be carry-over from other donors' samples. CDR3s include the opening cysteine and the closing phenylalanine or tryptophan. A D gene is named only where the DNA matches it firmly. Expanded clones get a size class; other rows say once, few or many, or leave the size out.

j_gene,v_gene,abundance,d_gene,CDR3aa,CDR3nt
TRBJ2-5,TRBV7-7,.,TRBD2,CASSPSGSSGRGETQYF,TGTGCCAGCAGCCCTAGTGGAAGTAGCGGGAGAGGAGAGACCCAGTACTTC
TRBJ1-2,TRBV19,many,TRBD1,CASSLTGGAVYTF,TGTGCCAGTAGTTTGACAGGGGGCGCGGTCTACACCTTC
TRBJ2-2,TRBV9,.,TRBD1,CASSSRGWDRGRPGELFF,TGTGCCAGCAGCTCACGGGGGTGGGACAGGGGGCGCCCCGGGGAGCTGTTTTTT
TRBJ2-7,TRBV2,.,TRBD1,CASSADREYEQYF,TGTGCCAGCAGTGCCGACAGGGAATACGAGCAGTACTTC
TRBJ2-3,TRBV7-9,once,TRBD2,CASSQRTSGRSDTQYF,TGTGCCAGCAGCCAGCGGACTAGCGGGAGGTCAGATACGCAGTATTTT
TRBJ1-4,TRBV2,once,TRBD1,CASSAQGGGEKLFF,TGTGCCAGCAGTGCGCAGGGGGGAGGCGAAAAACTGTTTTTT
TRBJ2-5,TRBV7-2,.,.,CASSEGRRETQYF,TGTGCCAGCAGCGAAGGTCGGAGGGAGACCCAGTACTTC
TRBJ2-5,TRBV15,.,TRBD1,CATSRQGAETQYF,TGTGCCACCAGCAGACAGGGGGCAGAGACCCAGTACTTC
TRBJ2-7,TRBV6-1,.,TRBD1,CASSEGTGRTWRQYF,TGTGCCAGCAGTGAAGGGACAGGGAGAACATGGCGGCAGTACTTC
TRBJ1-1,TRBV30,.,.,CAWSVYSGEGAFF,TGTGCCTGGAGTGTCTACTCCGGGGAGGGAGCTTTCTTT
TRBJ1-3,TRBV4-1,.,.,CASSPGDSGGNTIYF,TGCGCCAGCAGCCCTGGGGACTCGGGTGGAAACACCATATATTTT
TRBJ2-1,TRBV9,.,TRBD2,CASSVSTSGRVGEQFF,TGTGCCAGCAGCGTCTCGACTAGCGGGAGGGTGGGTGAGCAGTTCTTC
TRBJ2-7,TRBV7-3,.,.,CASSFSGGEAYEQYF,TGTGCCAGCAGCTTTAGCGGAGGGGAAGCCTACGAGCAGTACTTC
TRBJ2-7,TRBV30,many,TRBD1,CAWTRGTGVYEQYF,TGTGCCTGGACGCGGGGGACAGGGGTCTACGAGCAGTACTTC
TRBJ2-3,TRBV5-1,few,.,CASSLAKGVADTQYF,TGCGCCAGCAGCTTGGCTAAGGGAGTGGCAGATACGCAGTATTTT
TRBJ1-1,TRBV27,once,.,CASSAVTAPEAFF,TGTGCCAGCAGTGCGGTAACCGCGCCCGAAGCTTTCTTT
TRBJ2-5,TRBV6-5,.,.,CASSYSSIETQYF,TGTGCCAGCAGTTACTCTAGCATAGAGACCCAGTACTTC
TRBJ2-4,TRBV5-1,.,TRBD2,CASSLSGGKNIQYF,TGCGCCAGCAGCCTTAGCGGGGGCAAAAACATTCAGTACTTC
TRBJ1-4,TRBV5-4,.,.,CASSVFGGVNEKLFF,TGTGCCAGCAGCGTTTTCGGGGGGGTAAATGAAAAACTGTTTTTT
TRBJ1-2,TRBV7-2,few,.,CASTKDRNANYGYTF,TGTGCCAGCACCAAAGACAGGAACGCTAACTATGGCTACACCTTC
TRBJ2-1,TRBV6-6,.,TRBD1,CASSYETGGNEQFF,TGTGCCAGCAGTTACGAGACAGGGGGCAATGAGCAGTTCTTC
TRBJ1-5,TRBV2,once,.,CASSESGEGNQPQHF,TGTGCCAGCAGTGAATCGGGGGAGGGCAATCAGCCCCAGCATTTT
TRBJ1-2,TRBV21-1,.,.,CASSNPLNRGGSLTF,TGTGCCAGCAGCAATCCTCTGAACAGGGGGGGTTCCCTCACCTTC
TRBJ2-3,TRBV5-8,.,TRBD2,CASSLGGGLATDTQYF,TGTGCCAGCAGCTTGGGCGGGGGGCTGGCGACAGATACGCAGTATTTT
TRBJ2-5,TRBV5-1,.,TRBD1,CASSNPDRAYQETQYF,TGCGCCAGCAGCAATCCGGACAGGGCCTACCAAGAGACCCAGTACTTC
TRBJ2-3,TRBV19,.,TRBD2,CASTNSGRGTDTQYF,TGTGCCAGTACCAATAGCGGGAGAGGTACAGATACGCAGTATTTT
TRBJ2-3,TRBV7-3,.,.,CASSFTRTDTQYF,TGTGCCAGCAGCTTTACTAGGACAGATACGCAGTATTTT
TRBJ2-7,TRBV6-5,.,.,CASSIGSNEQYF,TGTGCCAGCAGTATTGGCAGTAACGAGCAGTACTTC
TRBJ1-1,TRBV15,.,.,CATSRDRDMNTEAFF,TGTGCCACCAGCAGGGACAGAGACATGAACACTGAAGCTTTCTTT
TRBJ1-3,TRBV5-6,.,TRBD1,CASSATGTAGGNTIYF,TGTGCCAGCAGCGCGACAGGGACGGCTGGAGGAAACACCATATATTTT
TRBJ2-2,TRBV30,.,TRBD2,CAWSPRETSGRRTGELFF,TGTGCCTGGAGTCCGAGGGAGACTAGCGGGAGAAGGACCGGGGAGCTGTTTTTT
TRBJ1-4,TRBV6-1,.,.,CASSSGHPGEKLFF,TGTGCCAGCAGTTCGGGACACCCGGGGGAAAAACTGTTTTTT
TRBJ2-6,TRBV5-4,.,.,CASSLGDFGANVLTF,TGTGCCAGCAGCTTGGGGGACTTTGGGGCCAACGTCCTGACTTTC
TRBJ2-5,TRBV4-2,few,TRBD2,CASSQGPLAGIPTQYF,TGTGCCAGCAGCCAAGGTCCCCTAGCGGGGATTCCGACCCAGTACTTC
TRBJ2-2,TRBV29-1,.,.,CSVVWGAGELFF,TGCAGCGTTGTGTGGGGAGCCGGGGAGCTGTTTTTT
TRBJ2-5,TRBV9,.,.,CASSVFQGGTQYF,TGTGCCAGCAGCGTTTTTCAAGGGGGGACCCAGTACTTC
TRBJ2-3,TRBV13,.,.,CASSLEGSTDTQYF,TGTGCCAGCAGCTTAGAGGGGTCCACAGATACGCAGTATTTT
TRBJ2-2,TRBV19,.,TRBD2,CASSMSTGTRTGELFF,TGTGCCAGTAGTATGAGTACCGGGACTAGGACCGGGGAGCTGTTTTTT
TRBJ2-2,TRBV7-6,.,.,CASSLAGGLSSGELFF,TGTGCCAGCAGCTTAGCGGGGGGGCTATCTTCCGGGGAGCTGTTTTTT
TRBJ2-7,TRBV6-5,.,.,CASSYSAQGTYEQYF,TGTGCCAGCAGTTACTCCGCCCAGGGTACCTACGAGCAGTACTTC
TRBJ2-7,TRBV7-9,few,.,CASSLGRDYEQYF,TGTGCCAGCAGCTTAGGGCGGGATTACGAGCAGTACTTC
TRBJ2-4,TRBV7-2,.,TRBD2,CASSLHGLAGGQNIQYF,TGTGCCAGCAGCCTCCACGGACTAGCGGGAGGGCAAAACATTCAGTACTTC
TRBJ1-3,TRBV28,.,TRBD1,CASSEGAAGNTIYF,TGTGCCAGCAGTGAGGGGGCGGCTGGAAACACCATATATTTT
TRBJ1-5,TRBV12-5,few,.,CASQGWGNQPQHF,TGTGCTAGCCAGGGATGGGGCAATCAGCCCCAGCATTTT
TRBJ2-2,TRBV5-4,.,TRBD2,CASSPSGGNTGELFF,TGTGCCAGCAGCCCTAGCGGTGGGAATACCGGGGAGCTGTTTTTT
TRBJ1-2,TRBV4-3,.,TRBD1,CASSPGQGPYGYTF,TGCGCCAGCAGCCCAGGACAGGGACCCTATGGCTACACCTTC
TRBJ2-5,TRBV5-1,once,TRBD2,CASSLAVRETGETQYF,TGCGCCAGCAGCTTGGCCGTGCGGGAGACGGGAGAGACCCAGTACTTC
TRBJ2-5,TRBV7-2,.,.,CASSLLQETQYF,TGTGCCAGCAGCCTCCTACAAGAGACCCAGTACTTC
TRBJ1-2,TRBV2,.,.,CASSRGGWSYTF,TGTGCCAGCAGCCGCGGTGGTTGGAGCTACACCTTC
TRBJ1-3,TRBV4-1,.,.,CASSQDRGYGNTIYF,TGCGCCAGCAGCCAAGATCGAGGGTATGGAAACACCATATATTTT
TRBJ2-3,TRBV10-3,.,TRBD1,CAIKDPAGTGKSGTDTQYF,TGTGCCATCAAGGACCCGGCCGGGACAGGGAAGAGCGGCACAGATACGCAGTATTTT
TRBJ1-2,TRBV6-5,.,.,CASYLLSAGGYTF,TGTGCCAGCTATCTCCTCAGCGCGGGCGGCTACACCTTC
TRBJ1-5,TRBV4-1,.,.,CASSQDQFQPQHF,TGCGCCAGCAGCCAAGATCAGTTTCAGCCCCAGCATTTT
TRBJ2-7,TRBV6-1,.,.,CASSRGINEQYF,TGTGCCAGCAGCAGGGGAATCAACGAGCAGTACTTC
TRBJ2-7,TRBV4-3,.,.,CASSASTGSYEQYF,TGCGCCAGCAGCGCATCAACAGGCTCCTACGAGCAGTACTTC
TRBJ2-3,TRBV11-2,once,TRBD1,CASSPNPDRGPDTQYF,TGTGCCAGCAGCCCTAATCCCGACAGGGGGCCAGATACGCAGTATTTT
TRBJ2-3,TRBV5-8,.,TRBD2,CASSLSGRAGSDTQYF,TGTGCCAGCAGCCTTAGCGGGAGGGCCGGGTCAGATACGCAGTATTTT
TRBJ2-5,TRBV30,.,.,CAWSPGSFQETQYF,TGTGCCTGGAGTCCCGGGTCTTTCCAAGAGACCCAGTACTTC
TRBJ2-7,TRBV28,.,.,CASSLQGGINEQYF,TGTGCCAGCAGTTTACAAGGGGGTATCAACGAGCAGTACTTC
TRBJ1-1,TRBV5-1,once,.,CASSSAGVEAFF,TGCGCCAGCAGCTCCGCCGGGGTAGAAGCTTTCTTT